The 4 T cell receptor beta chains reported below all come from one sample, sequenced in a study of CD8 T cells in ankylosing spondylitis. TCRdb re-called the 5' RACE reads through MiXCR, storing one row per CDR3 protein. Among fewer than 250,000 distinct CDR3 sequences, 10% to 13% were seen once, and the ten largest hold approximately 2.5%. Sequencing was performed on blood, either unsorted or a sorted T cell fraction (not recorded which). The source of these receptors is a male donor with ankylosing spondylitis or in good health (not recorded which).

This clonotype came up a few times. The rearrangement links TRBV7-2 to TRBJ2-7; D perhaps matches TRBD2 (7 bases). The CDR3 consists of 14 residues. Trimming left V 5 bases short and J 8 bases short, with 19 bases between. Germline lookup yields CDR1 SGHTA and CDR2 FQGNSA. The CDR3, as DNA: TGTGCCAGCAGCGGAGGCGGGGGCGTAATGAAGCAGTACTTC. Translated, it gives CASSGGGGVMKQYF.

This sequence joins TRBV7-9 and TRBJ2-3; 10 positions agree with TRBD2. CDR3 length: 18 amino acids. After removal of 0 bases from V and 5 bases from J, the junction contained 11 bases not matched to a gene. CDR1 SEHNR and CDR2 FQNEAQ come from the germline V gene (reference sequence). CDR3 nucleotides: TGTGCCAGCAGCTTAGCAAGAGGAGCGGGAGGGCGTGAAGATACGCAGTATTTT. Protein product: CASSLARGAGGREDTQYF.

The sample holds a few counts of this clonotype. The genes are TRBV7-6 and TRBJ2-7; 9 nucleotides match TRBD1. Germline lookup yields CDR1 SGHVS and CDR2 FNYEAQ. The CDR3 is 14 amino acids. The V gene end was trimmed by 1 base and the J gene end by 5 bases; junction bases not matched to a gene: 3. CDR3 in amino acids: CASSLGGQGNEQYF. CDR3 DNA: TGTGCCAGCAGCTTAGGGGGACAGGGAAACGAGCAGTACTTC.

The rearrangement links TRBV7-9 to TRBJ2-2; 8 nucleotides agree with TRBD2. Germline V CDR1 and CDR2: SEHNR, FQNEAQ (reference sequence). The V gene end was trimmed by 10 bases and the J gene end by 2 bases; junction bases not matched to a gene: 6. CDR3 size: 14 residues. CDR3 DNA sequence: TGTGCCATCCCACTAGCGGTAAACACCGGGGAGCTGTTTTTT. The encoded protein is CAIPLAVNTGELFF.